This entry concerns a single T cell receptor (beta chain). What it binds is unknown. This sample was taken from a study of cytomegalovirus exposure and HLA in healthy donors. Turning to the study itself: Earlier work reported around 110 million unique TCR beta sequences from 170 million or so T cells.

This CDR3 has 13 amino acids. CDR1 is LNHDA, CDR2 SQIVND, per germline (reference sequence). V was clipped by 3 bases and J by 10 bases; unmatched bases: 3. Overall study results and limits: Cytomegalovirus association was assigned to about 150 TCR beta chains. For most TCR beta V segments, an earlier analysis put the productive rate at about 87% or about 30% of the time.

The PCR used 60 Vbeta and 13 Jbeta primers. Libraries were prepared by immunoSEQ multiplex PCR; TCRdb keeps only in-frame clonotypes and omits some of them. This table holds fewer than 200,000 clones, roughly 79% found once. Source material: PBMCs. The sequence was obtained from a woman aged 45-60 years in good health and CMV-seronegative. J is TRBJ2-1 and V is TRBV19, with 10 bases fitting TRBD2. In nucleotides, the CDR3 is TGTGCCAGTAGTATTAAACTAGCGGGAGAGCAGTTCTTC. This encodes CASSIKLAGEQFF.